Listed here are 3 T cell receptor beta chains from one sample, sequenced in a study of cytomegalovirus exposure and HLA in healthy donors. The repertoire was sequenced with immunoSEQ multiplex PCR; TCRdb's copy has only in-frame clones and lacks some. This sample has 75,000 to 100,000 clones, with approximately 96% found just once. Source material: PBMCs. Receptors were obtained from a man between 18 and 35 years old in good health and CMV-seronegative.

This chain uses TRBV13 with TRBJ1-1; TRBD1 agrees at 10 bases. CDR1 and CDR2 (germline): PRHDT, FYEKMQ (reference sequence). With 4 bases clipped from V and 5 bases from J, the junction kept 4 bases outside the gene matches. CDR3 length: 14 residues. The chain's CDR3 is CASSSTGGRTEAFF. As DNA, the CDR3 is TGTGCCAGCAGCTCGACAGGGGGCAGGACTGAAGCTTTCTTT.

The CDR3 spells CASSLASGAATQYF. The DNA of the CDR3 is TGTGCCAGCAGCTTAGCTAGTGGGGCCGCTACGCAGTATTTT. The rearrangement links TRBV5-4 to TRBJ2-3; D perhaps matches TRBD1 (5 bases). Germline loops: CDR1 SGHNT, CDR2 YYREEE (reference sequence). The CDR3 runs to 14 residues. Trimming removed 2 bases from V and 8 bases from J, with 15 bases in between.

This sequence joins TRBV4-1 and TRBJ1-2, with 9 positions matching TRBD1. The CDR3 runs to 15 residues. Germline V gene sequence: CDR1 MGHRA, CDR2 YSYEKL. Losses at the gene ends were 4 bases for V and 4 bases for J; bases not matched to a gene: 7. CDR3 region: CASSPDRGSSYGYTF. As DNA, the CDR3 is TGCGCCAGCAGCCCTGACAGGGGGTCTAGCTATGGCTACACCTTC.